This T cell receptor (beta chain) was obtained from a study of cytomegalovirus exposure and HLA in healthy donors. Concerning this clone itself: The antigen is not known.

Primers: 60 Vbeta forward and 13 Jbeta reverse. TCRdb's copy holds only in-frame clones and misses some; the assay was immunoSEQ multiplex PCR. Counted here are 200,000 to 250,000 clones, roughly 79% occurring once; the ten biggest clones make up 0.58%. Findings of the study overall: Presence/absence analyses supposed approximately even sequencing depth among donors.

Germline V gene lookup returns CDR1 MNHEY and CDR2 SVGAGI. This CDR3 comprises 13 residues. The V gene end was trimmed by 6 bases and the J gene end by 8 bases; junction bases not matched to a gene: 9. The sequenced material came from PBMCs. The chain recombines TRBV6-5 with TRBJ1-2; TRBD1 matches at 7 bases. This receptor was obtained from a woman in her forties in good health and CMV-seronegative. The CDR3 DNA reads as TGTGCCAGCAGCTCAGGGGGTCCTTGGGGCTACACCTTC. This encodes CASSSGGPWGYTF.